This TCR beta chain was sequenced for a study of CD8+ T cells in alopecia areata. In the study overall: Tofacitinib administration persisted for 6 to 18 months, succeeded by 6 months off drug. Percent affected scalp area, the SALT score, rated treated patients' severity. The study, taken as a whole, reports: With tofacitinib ongoing, many expanded lesional clones persisted in both scalp and blood.

Indicated treatment: oral pan-JAK inhibitor, 5-10 mg twice daily. This clone occurred a few times. The antigen remains unidentified. Extraction and reverse transcription of RNA yielded cDNA as the sequencing template. The assay was immunoSEQ multiplex PCR, and TCRdb's table has in-frame clones only and misses some. The sample has around 120,000 clones, about 61% seen once. CDR1 GTSNPN and CDR2 SVGIG come from the germline V gene (reference sequence). Germline trimming cut 5 bases from V and 2 bases from J; bases unmatched to any gene: 7. The CDR3 totals 14 residues. The material was CD8+ T cells sorted from blood, obtained at week 4, from a patient treated with tofacitinib. This chain uses TRBV30 with TRBJ2-7; 9 nucleotides line up with TRBD1. The TCR comes from a human donor with alopecia areata. CDR3 sequence reads: CAWGLGTGTYEQYF. CDR3 nucleotide sequence: TGTGCCTGGGGCCTTGGGACAGGGACCTACGAGCAGTACTTC. The full variable domain, in which reference TRBV30 and TRBJ2-7 provide the parts outside the CDR3, is SQTIHQWPATLVQPVGSPLSLECTVEGTSNPNLYWYRQAAGRGLQLLFYSVGIGQISSEVPQNLSASRPQDRQFILSSKKLLLSDSGFYLCAWGLGTGTYEQYFGPGTRLTVT.